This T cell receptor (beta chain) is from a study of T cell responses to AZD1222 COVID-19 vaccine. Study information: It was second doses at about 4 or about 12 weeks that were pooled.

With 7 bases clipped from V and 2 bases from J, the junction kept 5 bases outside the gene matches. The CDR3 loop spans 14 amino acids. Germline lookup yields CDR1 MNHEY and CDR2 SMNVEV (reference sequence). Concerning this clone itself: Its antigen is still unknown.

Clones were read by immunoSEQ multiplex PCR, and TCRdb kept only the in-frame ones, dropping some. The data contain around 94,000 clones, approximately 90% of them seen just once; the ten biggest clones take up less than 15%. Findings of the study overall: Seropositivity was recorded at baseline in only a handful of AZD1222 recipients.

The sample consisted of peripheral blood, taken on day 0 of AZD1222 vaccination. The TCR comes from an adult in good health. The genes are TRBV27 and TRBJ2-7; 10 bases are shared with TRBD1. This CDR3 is CASKTGTGAYEQYF. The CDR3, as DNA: TGTGCCAGCAAAACCGGGACAGGGGCCTACGAGCAGTACTTC.